This TCR beta chain was found in a study of blood T cell repertoires in COVID-19 (dated by TCRdb to 2020 to 2021). At the level of the whole study: Samples from collaborators originated in the United States, Italy and Spain and spanned both the acute and convalescent phases of COVID-19. The material from the prospective study consisted of cDNA or gDNA derived from T cells, B-cell-depleted T cells, or PBMCs. The dataset comprised deeply sampled blood TCRbeta repertoires from subjects exposed to, actively infected with, or recovered from COVID-19. The repertoires were released in a freely available public database intended as a resource for research on the immune response to SARS-CoV-2. Samples were obtained from the ongoing ImmuneRACE study (first 160 participants) and from some 1,300 subjects provided by 6 global collaborators. A de-identified subject ID, COVID-19 status, age in years and sex were almost always included in the sample metadata. Where HLA class I and class II types were available, the types were taken from metadata supplied by the sample provider, not from assay-based typing.

TCRbeta CDR3 regions were amplified from genomic DNA using the immunoSEQ Assay, a bias-controlled multiplex PCR. Per the original workflow: The number of nucleated cells in each sample was estimated by amplification of reference gene primers within the assay. Sequence reads were collapsed and filtered to measure the absolute abundance of every unique TCRbeta CDR3 rearrangement. For each sample, productive Simpson clonality was calculated as the square root of Simpson's diversity index across productive rearrangements. TCRdb holds this immuneACCESS table with in-frame rearrangements only. Some clones are missing; in checked studies, unresolved V genes explain under half, and the rest has no known cause. The V and J calls and clone size come from that table; D and trimming were worked out from the DNA. The sample records 250,000 or so clones, around 80% of which are singletons. The ten top clones hold more than 5.5% of the sample.

Each collaborating institution followed its own protocols to collect whole blood in K2EDTA tubes. Collaborator samples were shipped for TCRbeta analysis as frozen whole blood, isolated PBMCs, or DNA extracted from either sample type. General conclusions and limits of the study: The quantity of clinical and demographic metadata differed by source and by participant and was supplied without curation.

Note on this clone: Its antigen is not yet known. Per-nucleotide qualities are absent, and no much larger clonotype sits a single base away.

The clonotype comes from a human donor in a cohort sampled during active COVID-19. The sequenced sample was peripheral blood.

The DNA is TGTGCCAGCTCCCCCCAGGATATCGGGGAGCTGTTTTTT. The resulting protein is CASSPQDIGELFF. This receptor chain uses TRBV18 and TRBJ2-2, with no reliable assignment of the D segment. Reading the germline V gene gives CDR1 KGHSH and CDR2 LQKENI. V lost 6 bases and J lost 7 bases; the stretch between them is 12 bases long. Including the terminal cysteine and phenylalanine, the CDR3 comprises 13 residues. Only the CDR3 region is kept as DNA, spanning 39 bases read in frame from base 1.